Listed below are T cell receptor beta chains from one sample, sequenced in a study of T cell responses to AZD1222 COVID-19 vaccine. Assay used: immunoSEQ multiplex PCR; TCRdb lists only in-frame clones, some missing. The profile shows approximately 89,000 clones, roughly 88% of them singletons. Sequenced material: peripheral blood, taken on day 0 of AZD1222 vaccination. These receptors were taken from an adult in good health. Each CDR3 is given with its conserved first and last residue.

j_call: TRBJ1-2
v_call: TRBV2
cdr3_aa: CASNGPNNGYTF

j_call: TRBJ2-1
v_call: TRBV3-1/TRBV3-2
cdr3_aa: CASSQVGEQFF

j_call: TRBJ2-5
v_call: TRBV5-4
cdr3_aa: CASRHAGTRKETQYF

j_call: TRBJ1-2
v_call: TRBV10-3
cdr3_aa: CAISVSGSGGYTF

j_call: TRBJ2-1
v_call: TRBV29-1
cdr3_aa: CSVEPTGREQFF

j_call: TRBJ1-4
v_call: TRBV19
cdr3_aa: CASSRPGQVNEKLFF

j_call: TRBJ1-2
v_call: TRBV5-1
cdr3_aa: CASSSYMGQSNYGYTF

j_call: TRBJ2-2
v_call: TRBV7-2
cdr3_aa: CASSLDRETGELFF

j_call: TRBJ1-5
v_call: TRBV2
cdr3_aa: CASSAIRDQPQHF

j_call: TRBJ2-5
v_call: TRBV11-3
cdr3_aa: CASSPSTGSVETQYF

j_call: TRBJ2-5
v_call: TRBV6-6
cdr3_aa: CASSYGGGQETQYF

j_call: TRBJ2-2
v_call: TRBV28
cdr3_aa: CASSLGGHSNTGELFF

j_call: TRBJ2-1
v_call: TRBV5-1
cdr3_aa: CASSLSGTRNNEQFF

j_call: TRBJ1-2
v_call: TRBV10-2
cdr3_aa: CASSSYNYGYTF

j_call: TRBJ1-2
v_call: TRBV2
cdr3_aa: CASRETGNYGYTF

j_call: TRBJ2-1
v_call: TRBV7-2
cdr3_aa: CASSLAGAGGGNEQFF

j_call: TRBJ2-7
v_call: TRBV28
cdr3_aa: CASSSQGPSYEQYF

j_call: TRBJ1-4
v_call: TRBV27
cdr3_aa: CASSLQGVKEKLFF

j_call: TRBJ2-5
v_call: TRBV12-3/TRBV12-4
cdr3_aa: CASSLTDLRTQYF

j_call: TRBJ1-3
v_call: TRBV5-1
cdr3_aa: CASSLEPGTGNTIYF

j_call: TRBJ1-6
v_call: TRBV30
cdr3_aa: CACKQGAGNSPLHF

j_call: TRBJ2-2
v_call: TRBV2
cdr3_aa: CASRLDRGTGELFF

j_call: TRBJ1-2
v_call: TRBV11-3
cdr3_aa: CASSRELYGYTF

j_call: TRBJ1-1
v_call: TRBV29-1
cdr3_aa: CSVRDGAGGTEAFF

j_call: TRBJ2-2
v_call: TRBV4-1
cdr3_aa: CASSLGQNTGELFF

j_call: TRBJ2-7
v_call: TRBV4-1
cdr3_aa: CASSQVTWATYEQYF

j_call: TRBJ1-1
v_call: TRBV19
cdr3_aa: CASKWTGNTEAFF

j_call: TRBJ1-1
v_call: TRBV28
cdr3_aa: CASSTARGAFRIEAFF

j_call: TRBJ1-2
v_call: TRBV7-2
cdr3_aa: CASSRSPGTNYGYTF

j_call: TRBJ2-5
v_call: TRBV7-6
cdr3_aa: CASSWGGGQQETQYF

j_call: TRBJ2-3
v_call: TRBV9
cdr3_aa: CASSGGGPSTDTQYF

j_call: TRBJ1-2
v_call: TRBV9
cdr3_aa: CASSNRRDTGYTF

j_call: TRBJ2-7
v_call: TRBV5-6
cdr3_aa: CASSLGASYEQYF

j_call: TRBJ1-6
v_call: TRBV14
cdr3_aa: CASSPRGDSPLHF

j_call: TRBJ1-5
v_call: TRBV18
cdr3_aa: CASSPGVDQPQHF

j_call: TRBJ2-3
v_call: TRBV6-5
cdr3_aa: CASRLTGGPDTQYF

j_call: TRBJ2-5
v_call: TRBV5-1
cdr3_aa: CASSLGFIQETQYF

j_call: TRBJ2-7
v_call: TRBV5-6
cdr3_aa: CASSLKWFF

j_call: TRBJ2-4
v_call: TRBV18
cdr3_aa: CASSPVTGFGKNIQYF

j_call: TRBJ1-5
v_call: TRBV28
cdr3_aa: CASRSGGDNQPQHF